This T cell receptor (beta chain) was documented in a study of memory CD4+ T cells and cytomegalovirus serostatus. In the study overall: This sample comes from healthy Belgian adults, eight to ten CMV seropositive, approximately 23 seronegative.

Germline values: CDR1 ENHRY, CDR2 SYGVKD. V lost 3 bases, J lost 6 bases, and 14 bases lay in between. CDR3 length: 15 amino acids. Single viable CD3+CD4+CD8-CD45RO+ cells were sorted as the memory CD4+ T cells. Libraries were prepared by immunoSEQ multiplex PCR; TCRdb keeps only in-frame clonotypes and omits some of them. This table has 50,000 to 65,000 clones, 78% appearing once. This sequence originates from an adult in good health and CMV-seronegative. Specimen: memory CD4+ T cells from blood. The chain uses TRBV10-3 and TRBJ2-2; the D gene is possibly TRBD2 (7 bases). Here the CDR3 reads CAISEGGVVSGELFF. Here the CDR3 DNA reads TGTGCCATCAGTGAAGGGGGGGTTGTGTCCGGGGAGCTGTTTTTT.